Below, 3 T cell receptor beta chains from the same sample are listed, as sequenced in a study of shared clonotypes between healthy human individuals (dated by TCRdb to 2019 to 2021). Libraries were constructed by the immunoSEQ multiplex PCR assay. Held by TCRdb, this immuneACCESS table contains in-frame sequences only and omits some clones. Under half of the omission traces to an unresolved V gene where checked; the cause of the rest is unknown. In this sample the table shows 2 million to 2.5 million clones, 93% of which occur a single time. 0.35% to 0.5% of the sample rests with the top ten. Sequencing was performed on naive CD4+ T cells from PBMCs. What the cell subset or site label conveys for this sample: CD45RA+ positively selected. The source is a man between 18 and 35 years old in good health. Some clones in this sample may be carry-over from other donors' samples.

The rearrangement uses TRBV19 and TRBJ2-7; 8 bases fit TRBD1. From germline, CDR1 is LNHDA and CDR2 SQIVND (reference sequence). J gave up 6 bases and V 4 bases, and 5 bases lay outside the gene matches. The CDR3 runs to 13 residues. Written as DNA, the CDR3 is TGTGCCAGTAGTACGACAGGGGTAGTCGAGCAGTACTTC. It encodes CASSTTGVVEQYF.

There are a few counts of this clone. The gene calls are TRBV30 and TRBJ1-1; D gene unclear. CDR1 is GTSNPN and CDR2 is SVGIG in the germline V gene (reference sequence). This CDR3 is built from 12 residues. V dropped 4 bases and J dropped 4 bases, with 10 bases sitting between them. CDR3 bases: TGTGCCTGGACGAGAGGGATCACTGAAGCTTTCTTT. Translated, it gives CAWTRGITEAFF. Using reference TRBV30 and TRBJ1-1 for the parts outside the CDR3, the full variable domain is SQTIHQWPATLVQPVGSPLSLECTVEGTSNPNLYWYRQAAGRGLQLLFYSVGIGQISSEVPQNLSASRPQDRQFILSSKKLLLSDSGFYLCAWTRGITEAFFGQGTRLTVV.

J is TRBJ1-2 and V is TRBV9; D ambiguous. The CDR3 runs 18 residues. Trimming removed 3 bases at V and 8 bases at J, with 29 bases between. CDR1 is SGDLS, CDR2 YYNGEE, per germline. The CDR3 is CASSGHAKRTNLDTGYTF. DNA for the CDR3: TGTGCCAGCAGCGGACATGCTAAAAGGACGAACCTCGACACCGGCTACACCTTC.